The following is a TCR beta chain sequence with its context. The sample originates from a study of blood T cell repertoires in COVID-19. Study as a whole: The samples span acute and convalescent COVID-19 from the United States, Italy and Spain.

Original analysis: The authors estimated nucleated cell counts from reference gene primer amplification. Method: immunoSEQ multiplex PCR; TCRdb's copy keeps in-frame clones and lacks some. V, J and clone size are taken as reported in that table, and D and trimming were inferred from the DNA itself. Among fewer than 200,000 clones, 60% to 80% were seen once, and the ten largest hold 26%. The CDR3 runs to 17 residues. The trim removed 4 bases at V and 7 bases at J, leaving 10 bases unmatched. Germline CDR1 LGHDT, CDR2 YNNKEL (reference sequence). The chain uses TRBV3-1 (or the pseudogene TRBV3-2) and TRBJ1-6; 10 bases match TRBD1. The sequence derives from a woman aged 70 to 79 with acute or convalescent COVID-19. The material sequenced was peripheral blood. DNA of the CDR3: TGTGCCAGCAGCCGTTATTCCGGGACAGGGGAGAATTCACCCCTCCACTTT. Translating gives CASSRYSGTGENSPLHF.